Listed below are T cell receptor beta chains from one sample, sequenced in a study of T-cell memory formation after mild COVID-19. TCRdb reprocessed the 5' RACE reads via MiXCR and lists one record per CDR3 protein. The data show 350,000 to 450,000 distinct CDR3 sequences, 20% seen once. Sequencing was performed on PBMCs or a T cell subset sorted from them (not recorded which). Every receptor here comes from an adult woman who had mild COVID-19 (a few samples of this study predate the infection). Cell type and time point are not known. Each CDR3 is given with its conserved first and last residue. The D gene is left open where the match is weak. Some rows mark clone size as missing; the rest say once, few, many or name a class of expanded clone.

clone size,D gene,V gene,J gene,CDR3 DNA,CDR3 protein
NA,NA,TRBV20-1,TRBJ2-1,TGCAGTGCCGAAAACTACCTAGAACACAATGAGCAGTTCTTC,CSAENYLEHNEQFF
few,NA,TRBV4-1,TRBJ1-1,TGCGCCAGCAGCCAAGTGGATTCGAGTCCCGAAGCTTTCTTT,CASSQVDSSPEAFF
few,TRBD1,TRBV4-1,TRBJ1-2,TGCGCCAGCAGCCAAGAGGAGGACAGGGGGCTCGGCTATGGCTACACCTTC,CASSQEEDRGLGYGYTF
once,NA,TRBV5-6,TRBJ2-1,TGTGCCAGCAGCTTTGGGTCCGGGGGTTGGTTCAATGAGCAGTTCTTC,CASSFGSGGWFNEQFF
NA,NA,TRBV20-1,TRBJ2-5,TGCAGTGCTTCCGACCGGGAGACCCAGTACTTC,CSASDRETQYF
once,NA,TRBV7-3,TRBJ2-1,TGTGCCAGCAGGCCAGGCCTCGCCCCTAACAATGAGCAGTTCTTC,CASRPGLAPNNEQFF
few,TRBD1,TRBV5-5,TRBJ2-2,TGTGCCAGCAGCTTGCGGGACAGACACACCGGGGAGCTGTTTTTT,CASSLRDRHTGELFF
NA,NA,TRBV5-6,TRBJ1-2,TGTGCCAGCAGCTTGGCCGTGGGGGGTGATGGCTACACCTTC,CASSLAVGGDGYTF
many,TRBD2,TRBV20-1,TRBJ2-7,TGCAGTGCTAGAGATCCACATGAGACTAGCGGGGACTACGAGCAGTACTTC,CSARDPHETSGDYEQYF
NA,NA,TRBV12-3/TRBV12-4,TRBJ2-7,TGTGCCAGCAGTCTCTTGACCGGGGAGCAGTACTTC,CASSLLTGEQYF
NA,TRBD1,TRBV11-3,TRBJ2-1,TGTGCCAGCAGCTTAGGGCAGGGGGTCTCCTACAATGAGCAGTTCTTC,CASSLGQGVSYNEQFF
NA,TRBD1,TRBV20-1,TRBJ1-3,TGCAGTGCTAGTCCCGCGACAGGGATCTCTGGAAACACCATATATTTT,CSASPATGISGNTIYF
many,NA,TRBV20-1,TRBJ1-5,TGCAGTGCTAGAGCGGACCGAGATCAGCCCCAGCATTTT,CSARADRDQPQHF
NA,TRBD1,TRBV7-6,TRBJ2-1,TGTGCCAGCAGCTTTGCCCCGGGACAGGGCCCCAATGAGCAGTTCTTC,CASSFAPGQGPNEQFF
few,NA,TRBV9,TRBJ1-2,TGTGCCAGCAGCAGAAGGGGGAGGAATGGCTACACCTTC,CASSRRGRNGYTF
NA,NA,TRBV7-8,TRBJ2-1,TGTGCCAGCAGCTTAACGGTCGACAATGAGCAGTTCTTC,CASSLTVDNEQFF
NA,NA,TRBV7-8,TRBJ2-7,TGTGCCAGCAGCTTAAGGTCAGGGGCCCACTACGAGCAGTACTTC,CASSLRSGAHYEQYF
once,TRBD2,TRBV5-5,TRBJ2-7,TGTGCCAGCAGCTTCGTGGGAGGGGAGCAGTACTTC,CASSFVGGEQYF
many,NA,TRBV7-9,TRBJ2-7,TGTGCCAGCAGCCCAGGCCCGGTGGAGTTC,CASSPGPVEF
many,NA,TRBV12-3/TRBV12-4,TRBJ2-5,TGTGCCAGTAGGTGGGACATCGCAGAGACCCAGTACTTC,CASRWDIAETQYF
few,NA,TRBV27,TRBJ2-7,TGTGCCAGCAACCCCGGTGGTAGCGGATACTACGAGCAGTACTTC,CASNPGGSGYYEQYF
once,NA,TRBV6-2/TRBV6-3,TRBJ1-2,TGTGCCAGCAGCGCTGGGATCGGGTATGGCTACACCTTC,CASSAGIGYGYTF
NA,NA,TRBV12-3/TRBV12-4,TRBJ1-3,TGTGCCAGCAGCCCCGTAAGGTTCTCTGGAAACACCATATATTTT,CASSPVRFSGNTIYF
few,NA,TRBV5-1,TRBJ2-7,TGCGCCAGCAGCTTGGGTCCAACAGGGTCCGAGCAGTACTTC,CASSLGPTGSEQYF
few,NA,TRBV5-1,TRBJ2-1,TGCGCCAGCAGCTTGGGCTCTATTCATTACAATGAGCAGTTCTTC,CASSLGSIHYNEQFF